Following are 20 T cell receptor beta chains from one sample sequenced in a study of STAT5B mutations in CD4+ large granular lymphocyte leukemia. Some clones are missing from TCRdb's copy, which holds only in-frame ones; the method was immunoSEQ multiplex PCR. The sample consists of tens of thousands of clones, 70% to 80% of them appearing once. Sequencing input: CD4+ T cells from blood buffy coats. The receptors originated from a human donor in good health.

This chain links TRBV7-9 with TRBJ1-3; D gene uncertain. V was cut by 3 bases and J by 3 bases, with 6 bases left in between. The CDR3 sequence is 13 residues long. CDR1 SEHNR and CDR2 FQNEAQ come from the germline V gene (reference sequence). The CDR3 bases are TGTGCCAGCAGCTTGGCAAGTGGAAACACCATATATTTT. This translates into CASSLASGNTIYF.

The V and J genes are TRBV7-2 and TRBJ2-7; TRBD2 matches at 7 bases. J lost 2 bases, V lost 5 bases, and 9 bases had no gene match. Per germline, CDR1 SGHTA and CDR2 FQGNSA. The CDR3 sequence is 15 residues long. The CDR3 loop reads CASSRSSGGTYEQYF. The CDR3 DNA is TGTGCCAGCAGCCGTTCTAGCGGAGGGACCTACGAGCAGTACTTC.

Only one count was recorded for this clone. The chain combines TRBV6-4 with TRBJ1-1; D perhaps matches TRBD1 (6 bases). The CDR3 loop spans 14 amino acids. In germline, CDR1 is MRHNA, CDR2 SNTAGT. Trimming pared 9 bases from V and 2 bases from J, leaving 16 bases between. CDR3 in amino acids: CARDIMGANTEAFF. DNA for the CDR3: TGTGCCAGGGACATCATGGGGGCCAACACTGAAGCTTTCTTT.

This clone was counted a few times. The V and J genes are TRBV7-6 and TRBJ1-1; D uncertain. Trimming left V 3 bases short and J 1 base short, with 6 bases between. The CDR3 spans 13 residues. The germline CDR1 and CDR2 sequences are SGHVS and FNYEAQ. The CDR3 reads CASSLIENTEAFF. For the CDR3, the DNA is TGTGCCAGCAGCTTGATAGAGAACACTGAAGCTTTCTTT.

The chain employs TRBV5-1 and TRBJ1-2; tentative D call: TRBD1 (5 bases). Germline loops: CDR1 SGHRS, CDR2 YFSETQ. This CDR3 spans 15 amino acids. V lost 0 bases to trimming and J lost 2 bases, with 11 bases between them. The CDR3, as DNA: TGCGCCAGCAGCTTGGGGCCTCGGGGGAACTATGGCTACACCTTC. Translation: CASSLGPRGNYGYTF.

With regard to this clone: At one end the junction does not follow the germline gene, possibly because of a read error. V and J are TRBV29-1 and TRBJ2-1; 9 nucleotides align to TRBD2. The V gene's germline CDR1 is SQVTM and CDR2 ANQGSEA. This CDR3 is 14 amino acids long. CDR3 loop: CSFETSGNYNEQFF. As DNA, the CDR3 is TGCAGCTTTGAGACTAGCGGAAACTACAATGAGCAGTTCTTC.

This rearrangement joins TRBV27 to TRBJ2-2, with 14 bases fitting TRBD2. With V trimmed by 3 bases and J by 4 bases, 7 bases remained unmatched. There are 18 residues in the CDR3. The germline V gene encodes CDR1 MNHEY and CDR2 SMNVEV (reference sequence). The CDR3 DNA reads TGTGCCAGCAGTTTCTCGGGACTAGCGGGAGTATTCACCGGGGAGCTGTTTTTT. It is translated as CASSFSGLAGVFTGELFF.

The chain is built from TRBV11-3 and TRBJ2-1, with D unclear. Trimming removed 4 bases from V and 5 bases from J, with 6 bases in between. CDR1 is SGHNT and CDR2 is YENEEA in the germline V gene. This CDR3 has 12 amino acids. CDR3 in amino acids: CASSSVNNEQFF. CDR3 sequence (DNA): TGTGCCAGCAGCTCCGTTAACAATGAGCAGTTCTTC.

There are a few counts of this clone. The genes are TRBV4-2 and TRBJ1-5, with D unresolved. The CDR3 length is 16 residues. V was cut by 0 bases and J by 0 bases, with 9 bases left in between. CDR1 is LGHNA, CDR2 YNFKEQ, per germline. The DNA of the CDR3 is TGTGCCAGCAGCCAAGACCGCCAGTTTAGCAATCAGCCCCAGCATTTT. Protein sequence: CASSQDRQFSNQPQHF.

As DNA, the CDR3 is TGTGCCAGCAGTAGATACAGGGGAGAGACCCAGTACTTC. Translating gives CASSRYRGETQYF. The chain has TRBV2 and TRBJ2-5; TRBD1 matches 7 bases. The germline V gene has CDR1 SNHLY and CDR2 FYNNEI. The V segment lost 5 bases and the J segment 4 bases; nucleotides outside the gene matches: 4. The CDR3 runs to 13 residues.

CDR3 bases: TGCAGCGTCGCGACAGGGTCCGGGGAGCTGTTTTTT. Its translation: CSVATGSGELFF. V gene TRBV29-1 combines with J gene TRBJ2-2; TRBD1 aligns across 7 bases. The germline V gene has CDR1 SQVTM and CDR2 ANQGSEA. The CDR3 is made up of 12 amino acids. Trimming at V came to 6 bases and at J to 6 bases, leaving 4 bases not matched to a gene.

This sequence joins TRBV27 and TRBJ2-7; the D gene could be TRBD1 or TRBD2 (5 bases each). Trimming took 6 bases from V and 2 from J, leaving 17 bases between them. Germline V gene data show CDR1 as MNHEY and CDR2 as SMNVEV (reference sequence). This CDR3 spans 15 amino acids. Written as DNA, the CDR3 is TGTGCCAGCAGACCTTTTGGGGACGGCACCTACGAGCAGTACTTC. Encoded protein: CASRPFGDGTYEQYF.

This chain links TRBV5-6 with TRBJ2-1; possible D gene TRBD2, 5 bases. Germline CDR1 SGHDT, CDR2 YYEEEE. This CDR3 comprises 16 residues. Trimming stripped 4 bases from V and 0 bases from J, with 14 bases between. The CDR3 region is CASSPFGGSSYNEQFF. For the CDR3, the DNA is TGTGCCAGCAGCCCCTTTGGTGGGAGCTCCTACAATGAGCAGTTCTTC.

CDR3 nucleotides: TGTGCCAGTAGTACCGCGACAGGCCCGAACACTGAAGCTTTCTTT. This sequence encodes CASSTATGPNTEAFF. The rearrangement links TRBV19 to TRBJ1-1, with TRBD1 as a possible D gene (6 bases). This CDR3 has 15 residues. Germline V gene lookup returns CDR1 LNHDA and CDR2 SQIVND (reference sequence). Trimming took off 4 bases at V and 1 base at J, with 13 bases between the two ends.

The chain is built from TRBV5-6 and TRBJ2-7, with 9 bases aligning to TRBD1. The CDR3 contains 14 residues. Germline V gene data show CDR1 as SGHDT and CDR2 as YYEEEE. Trimming at V came to 4 bases and at J to 3 bases, leaving 5 bases not matched to a gene. CDR3 protein: CASSQGQGRYEQYF. The CDR3 DNA reads as TGTGCCAGCAGCCAGGGACAGGGTCGCTACGAGCAGTACTTC.

The gene calls are TRBV5-1 and TRBJ1-5, with D possibly TRBD1 on 5 matching bases. CDR1 and CDR2 (germline): SGHRS, YFSETQ. This CDR3 is 15 amino acids long. V lost 1 base and J 4 bases, leaving 12 bases between the germline ends. Here the CDR3 DNA reads TGCGCCAGCAGCTTGATCCCGGGGGGTAATCAGCCCCAGCATTTT. This sequence encodes CASSLIPGGNQPQHF. The full variable domain, completed using reference TRBV5-1 and TRBJ1-5, is KAGVTQTPRYLIKTRGQQVTLSCSPISGHRSVSWYQQTPGQGLQFLFEYFSETQRNKGNFPGRFSGRQFSNSRSEMNVSTLELGDSALYLCASSLIPGGNQPQHFGDGTRLSIL.

There are a few counts of this clone. V usage is TRBV6-1 and J usage is TRBJ1-1, with a weak D call TRBD1 (6 bases). Germline V gene data show CDR1 as MNHNS and CDR2 as SASEGT. The CDR3 spans 17 residues. Trimming removed 2 bases at V and 3 bases at J, with 19 bases between. This chain's CDR3 is CASSEYGNTGWDTEAFF. CDR3 nucleotides: TGTGCCAGCAGTGAATACGGGAATACAGGGTGGGACACTGAAGCTTTCTTT.

The chain employs TRBV4-2 and TRBJ2-1; TRBD2 agrees at 9 bases. V dropped 3 bases and J dropped 1; count of bases not matched to a gene: 10. The V gene's germline CDR1 is LGHNA and CDR2 YNFKEQ. The CDR3 contains 18 residues. The CDR3 bases are TGTGCCAGCAGCCACCTACTCGGGCGGGAGGGGTCCTACAATGAGCAGTTCTTC. Encoded protein: CASSHLLGREGSYNEQFF.

The V and J genes are TRBV2 and TRBJ2-5; 7 bases fit TRBD2. The assigned J gene may be wrong: the sequence end matches TRBJ2-7 better. Germline CDR1 is SNHLY and CDR2 is FYNNEI. This CDR3 comprises 13 residues. CDR3 protein: CAGGGAGSYEQYF. CDR3 DNA: TGTGCCGGGGGTGGAGCGGGATCCTACGAGCAGTACTTC.

The rearrangement uses TRBV18 and TRBJ1-5; D not resolved. CDR1 and CDR2 (germline): KGHSH, LQKENI. CDR3 size: 13 residues. Deletions cut 6 bases from V and 1 base from J, with 7 bases between. The DNA of the CDR3 is TGTGCCAGCTCGCCGGAAAGCAATCAGCCCCAGCATTTT. This codes for CASSPESNQPQHF. Complete variable domain (other parts from reference TRBV18 and TRBJ1-5): NAGVMQNPRHLVRRRGQEARLRCSPMKGHSHVYWYRQLPEEGLKFMVYLQKENIIDESGMPKERFSAEFPKEGPSILRIQQVVRGDSAAYFCASSPESNQPQHFGDGTRLSIL.